One sample yielded the 27 T cell receptor beta chains listed below, sequenced in a study of T cells after yellow fever vaccination. TCRdb recomputed calls from the 5' RACE reads with MiXCR, one row per CDR3 protein. The sample yields hundreds of thousands of distinct CDR3 sequences, approximately 3.9% seen once. The sequenced sample was PBMCs, obtained on the day of the yellow fever booster vaccination. Receptors originate from a man between 18 and 35 years old who received the YFV17D yellow fever vaccine.

In this sample, this clonotype turned up many times. V is TRBV18 and J is TRBJ2-7; the match to TRBD1 covers 7 bases. The CDR3 has 16 residues. CDR1 KGHSH and CDR2 LQKENI come from the germline V gene. With V trimmed by 4 bases and J by 4 bases, 13 bases remained unmatched. CDR3 in amino acids: CASSRLPGQRFYEQYF. For the CDR3, the DNA is TGTGCCAGCTCACGCCTCCCGGGACAGCGTTTTTACGAGCAGTACTTC.

This chain uses TRBV5-1 with TRBJ2-7; 8 bases map to TRBD1. The CDR3 loop spans 16 amino acids. The V segment lost 4 bases and the J segment 5 bases; nucleotides outside the gene matches: 14. Germline CDR1 SGHRS, CDR2 YFSETQ. The CDR3 DNA reads as TGCGCCAGCAGCCTCGGACAGGGCCTCAGGTGGGACGAGCAGTACTTC. Protein: CASSLGQGLRWDEQYF. The full variable domain, with the rest looked up from reference TRBV5-1 and TRBJ2-7, is KAGVTQTPRYLIKTRGQQVTLSCSPISGHRSVSWYQQTPGQGLQFLFEYFSETQRNKGNFPGRFSGRQFSNSRSEMNVSTLELGDSALYLCASSLGQGLRWDEQYFGPGTRLTVT.

Ten or more counts support this clonotype. V is TRBV9 and J is TRBJ1-1, with D maybe TRBD1 (5 bases). There are 13 residues in the CDR3. V was shortened by 0 bases and J by 7 bases, with 10 bases between the two germline ends. The germline V gene has CDR1 SGDLS and CDR2 YYNGEE. CDR3 protein: CASSVGGGDEAFF. In DNA form, the CDR3 reads TGTGCCAGCAGCGTAGGGGGGGGAGATGAAGCTTTCTTT.

The V gene is TRBV12-2, the J gene TRBJ2-1; the table calls TRBD1, which could not be checked here. TRBV12-2 is flagged as a pseudogene. The CDR3 runs 16 residues. The CDR3: CASRLADRDFMHEQFF. CDR3 nucleotide sequence: TGTGCAAGTCGCTTAGCGGACAGGGACTTTATGCATGAGCAGTTCTTC.

This clonotype was recorded at least ten times. The V call is TRBV4-3, the J call TRBJ1-1; TRBD1 is a possible D gene (6 bases). CDR3 size: 17 residues. V lost 3 bases, J lost 4 bases, and 21 bases lay in between. Germline CDR1 reads LGHNA; CDR2 reads YSLEER. CDR3 sequence reads: CASSHADRGRPVTEAFF. DNA of the CDR3: TGCGCCAGCAGCCACGCCGATCGGGGGCGACCAGTCACTGAAGCTTTCTTT.

The table lists this clonotype with many counts. This sequence joins TRBV7-6 and TRBJ1-5, with 8 bases lining up with TRBD1. Germline assignment: CDR1 SGHVS and CDR2 FNYEAQ. The V gene end was trimmed by 5 bases and the J gene end by 3 bases; junction bases not matched to a gene: 3. This CDR3 has 14 amino acids. This CDR3 is CASSPGGLNQPQHF. CDR3 sequence (DNA): TGTGCCAGCAGCCCAGGGGGCCTCAATCAGCCCCAGCATTTT.

Many counts were recorded for this clonotype. The chain has TRBV29-1 and TRBJ2-3; a possible D gene is TRBD2 (6 bases). This CDR3 is built from 14 residues. In germline, CDR1 is SQVTM, CDR2 ANQGSEA. Deletions cut 3 bases from V and 1 base from J, with 11 bases between. This CDR3 is CSVERGIGTDTQYF. CDR3 bases: TGCAGCGTTGAGCGGGGAATAGGCACAGATACGCAGTATTTT.

This clonotype was detected many times. The chain carries TRBV5-1 and TRBJ1-2; 7 nucleotides match TRBD1. J lost 8 bases, V lost 4 bases, and 8 bases had no gene match. CDR1 and CDR2 (germline): SGHRS, YFSETQ. This CDR3 region has 13 residues. The CDR3, as DNA: TGCGCCAGCAGCCGTGACAGGGTGGCAGGCTACACCTTC. This gives the protein CASSRDRVAGYTF.

Of note for this clonotype: Since no conserved phenylalanine or tryptophan closes the CDR3, a read error is the likely cause. The chain carries TRBV3-1 and TRBJ1-2; a possible D gene is TRBD1 (5 bases). There are 14 residues in the CDR3. Trimming took off 4 bases at V and 9 bases at J, with 18 bases between the two ends. The germline V gene encodes CDR1 LGHDT and CDR2 YNNKEL (reference sequence). This CDR3 is CASSRALRDLSYTI. In DNA, the CDR3 is TGTGCCAGCAGCCGCGCCCTAAGGGACCTCAGCTACACCATC.

This clonotype was seen many times. This sequence joins TRBV4-3 and TRBJ1-5, with D unresolved. The CDR3 is 15 residues long. V dropped 1 base and J dropped 3 bases, with 10 bases sitting between them. Germline assignment: CDR1 LGHNA and CDR2 YSLEER. The CDR3 region has the DNA TGCGCCAGCAGCCAAGTGGGAGGAGCCAATCAGCCCCAGCATTTT. Translated, it gives CASSQVGGANQPQHF.

The rearrangement links TRBV7-2 to TRBJ1-1; the D gene is possibly TRBD1 (5 bases). CDR1 SGHTA and CDR2 FQGNSA come from the germline V gene. Deletions cut 5 bases from V and 4 bases from J, with 8 bases between. The CDR3 totals 12 residues. CDR3 amino acids: CASSRGTTEAFF. The CDR3 DNA follows: TGTGCCAGCAGCCGTGGGACCACTGAAGCTTTCTTT.

This clonotype showed up many times. The chain uses TRBV18 and TRBJ2-5; unclear D gene. In germline, CDR1 is KGHSH, CDR2 LQKENI. The CDR3 extends over 14 amino acids. The germline V and J ends were trimmed by 0 bases and 4 bases, with 9 bases remaining between them. CDR3 protein: CASSPPSSSETQYF. DNA for the CDR3: TGTGCCAGCTCACCACCGTCTAGTTCAGAGACCCAGTACTTC.

This clonotype has at least ten counts. This chain links TRBV11-2 with TRBJ2-2; 8 bases align to TRBD2. With 6 bases clipped from V and 2 bases from J, the junction kept 8 bases outside the gene matches. This CDR3 has 16 residues. From germline, CDR1 is SGHAT and CDR2 FQNNGV. This CDR3 reads CASSSRGALNTGELFF. CDR3 DNA: TGTGCCAGCAGTTCGCGGGGGGCCCTAAACACCGGGGAGCTGTTTTTT.

At least ten counts were recorded for this clonotype. The V call is TRBV6-2 or TRBV6-3, the J call TRBJ2-5, with 8 bases fitting TRBD1. The germline V gene encodes CDR1 MNHEY and CDR2 SVGEGT. The trim removed 2 bases at V and 0 bases at J, leaving 5 bases unmatched. The CDR3 covers 16 residues. The CDR3 sequence is CASSYETGAYQETQYF. Written as DNA, the CDR3 is TGTGCCAGCAGTTACGAGACAGGGGCCTACCAAGAGACCCAGTACTTC.

Points on this clonotype: Relative to the germline gene, one junction end is altered; a read error may explain this. The CDR3 region has the DNA TGTGCCAGCGGGTCTATAGCTAACTATGGCTACAACTTC. The encoded protein is CASGSIANYGYNF. This chain joins TRBV12-3 or TRBV12-4 and TRBJ1-2, with D unclear. This CDR3 has 13 amino acids.

This clonotype showed up many times. CDR3 loop: CASSPTGLAHYEQYV. The CDR3 DNA is TGTGCCAGCAGTCCCACGGGACTAGCTCACTACGAGCAGTACGTC. This chain uses TRBV6-5 with TRBJ2-7; 9 bases are shared with TRBD2. Germline CDR1 reads MNHEY; CDR2 reads SVGAGI. The CDR3 sequence is 15 residues long. The V and J ends lost 5 bases and 3 bases, in that order; junction bases with no gene match: 8.

This clonotype has a handful of counts. The chain recombines TRBV5-5 with TRBJ1-5, with 10 bases that match TRBD1. The CDR3 length is 14 residues. CDR1 and CDR2 (germline): SGHKS, YYEKEE (reference sequence). J gave up 6 bases and V 1 base, and 1 base lay outside the gene matches. CDR3 amino acids: CASSLWTGGQPQHF. DNA of the CDR3: TGTGCCAGCAGCTTGTGGACAGGGGGTCAGCCCCAGCATTTT.

This clonotype came up many times. The CDR3 nucleotides are TGCAGTGCTAGAGATCATAGCAGGGGGCATCCTAGCAATCAGCCCCAGCATTTT. Its translation: CSARDHSRGHPSNQPQHF. The J gene is TRBJ1-5, the V gene TRBV20-1, with TRBD1 identical over 8 bases. There are 18 residues in the CDR3. Germline V gives CDR1 DFQATT, CDR2 SNEGSKA (reference sequence). J lost 0 bases, V lost 0 bases, and 10 bases had no gene match.

The chain carries TRBV7-9 and TRBJ2-1, with 13 nucleotides matching TRBD2. The CDR3 is made up of 16 amino acids. Germline loops: CDR1 SEHNR, CDR2 FQNEAQ (reference sequence). The junction had 9 bases not matched to a gene; V was cut back by 4 bases and J by 9 bases. The CDR3 here is CASSSIGLAGAREQFF. Here the CDR3 DNA reads TGTGCCAGCAGCTCTATAGGACTAGCGGGGGCCCGTGAGCAGTTCTTC.

This clonotype appeared many times. This CDR3 is CASSQTGTQSADTQYF. CDR3 DNA: TGTGCCAGCAGCCAAACCGGGACTCAGTCCGCAGATACGCAGTATTTT. The V gene is TRBV7-6, the J gene TRBJ2-3; D might be TRBD2 (6 bases). The V end lost 5 bases, the J end lost 4 bases, and 19 bases lay between the germline ends. The CDR3 is 16 amino acids. Germline CDR1 SGHVS, CDR2 FNYEAQ.

The chain combines TRBV27 with TRBJ2-2; D ambiguous. From germline, CDR1 is MNHEY and CDR2 SMNVEV (reference sequence). The CDR3 spans 14 residues. V lost 3 bases and J lost 5, with 10 bases in between. The DNA for the CDR3 is TGTGCCAGCAGTTTGGGCAGCCAGACCGGGGAGCTGTTTTTT. Protein sequence: CASSLGSQTGELFF.

The sample holds many counts of this clonotype. The chain couples TRBV6-9 to TRBJ2-1; weak D call: TRBD2 (7 bases). This CDR3 has 16 amino acids. The V end lost 2 bases, the J end lost 4 bases, and 15 bases lay between the germline ends. Germline V lookup: CDR1 MNHGY, CDR2 SVAAGI. The CDR3 loop is CASSYNHAGAYNEQFF. CDR3 in DNA: TGTGCCAGCAGTTATAATCACGCGGGGGCATACAATGAGCAGTTCTTC.

This clonotype showed up many times. This chain connects TRBV12-3 or TRBV12-4 to TRBJ1-4; D is ambiguous. V was cut by 7 bases and J by 8 bases, with 11 bases left in between. The CDR3 spans 12 residues. Written as DNA, the CDR3 is TGTGCCAGCAATGGGTTGGGGGAAAAACTGTTTTTT. This encodes CASNGLGEKLFF.

This clonotype was found many times. The V and J genes are TRBV7-9 and TRBJ2-3; the match to TRBD2 covers 12 bases. In germline, CDR1 is SEHNR, CDR2 FQNEAQ (reference sequence). J lost 0 bases, V lost 6 bases, and 7 bases had no gene match. This CDR3 contains 17 residues. CDR3 sequence: CASRPGLAGTSTDTQYF. The CDR3 bases are TGTGCCAGCAGACCTGGACTAGCGGGGACTAGCACAGATACGCAGTATTTT.

A few counts support this clonotype. This chain links TRBV7-2 with TRBJ1-2; D gene uncertain. The CDR3 sequence is 15 residues long. CDR1 and CDR2 (germline): SGHTA, FQGNSA. Trimming shortened V by 8 bases and J by 8 bases, and 24 bases separated the two germline ends. The CDR3 is CASGRLWQDLRGYTF. The CDR3, as DNA: TGTGCCAGCGGTCGGCTTTGGCAGGATCTAAGGGGCTACACCTTC.

There are a few counts of this clonotype. The chain is built from TRBV5-1 and TRBJ2-2, with a possible D match to TRBD2 (7 bases). Germline lookup yields CDR1 SGHRS and CDR2 YFSETQ. This CDR3 spans 14 amino acids. Trimming cost V 3 bases and J 7 bases, with 13 bases left between them. CDR3 residues: CASSYRGAGGELFF. CDR3 DNA sequence: TGCGCCAGCAGCTACCGGGGGGCCGGCGGGGAGCTGTTTTTT.

This clonotype was counted only a few times. The chain recombines TRBV6-2 or TRBV6-3 with TRBJ1-5; D not certain. The CDR3 totals 12 residues. Trimming shortened V by 1 base and J by 11 bases, and 9 bases separated the two germline ends. Per germline, CDR1 MNHEY and CDR2 SVGEGT. For the CDR3, the DNA is TGTGCCAGCAGTTACTGGGGTAAAGCCCAGCATTTT. It yields the protein CASSYWGKAQHF.